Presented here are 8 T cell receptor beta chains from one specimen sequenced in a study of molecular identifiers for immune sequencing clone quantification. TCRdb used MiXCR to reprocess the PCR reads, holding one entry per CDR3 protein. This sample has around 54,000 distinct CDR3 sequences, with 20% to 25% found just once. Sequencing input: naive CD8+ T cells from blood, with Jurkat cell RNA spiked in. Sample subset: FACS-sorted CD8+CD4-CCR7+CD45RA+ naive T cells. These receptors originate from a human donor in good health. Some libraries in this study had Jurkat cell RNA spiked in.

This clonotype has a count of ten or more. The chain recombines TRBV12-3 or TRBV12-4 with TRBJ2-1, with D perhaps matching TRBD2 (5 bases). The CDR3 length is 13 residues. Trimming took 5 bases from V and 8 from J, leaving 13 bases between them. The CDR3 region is CASSPPGSYEQFF. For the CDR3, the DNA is TGTGCCAGCAGTCCCCCGGGGTCATATGAGCAGTTCTTC.

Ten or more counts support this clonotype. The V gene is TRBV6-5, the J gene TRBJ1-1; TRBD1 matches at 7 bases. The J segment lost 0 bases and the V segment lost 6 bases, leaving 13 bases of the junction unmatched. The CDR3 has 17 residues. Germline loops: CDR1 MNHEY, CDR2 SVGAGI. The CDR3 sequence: CASSPTGTAKMNTEAFF. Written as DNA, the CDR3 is TGTGCCAGCAGCCCCACTGGGACAGCTAAGATGAACACTGAAGCTTTCTTT.

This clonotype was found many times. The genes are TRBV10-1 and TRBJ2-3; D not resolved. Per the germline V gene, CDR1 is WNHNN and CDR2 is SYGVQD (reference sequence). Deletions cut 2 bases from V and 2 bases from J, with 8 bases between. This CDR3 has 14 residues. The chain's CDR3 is CASSEEKATDTQYF. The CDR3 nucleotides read TGCGCCAGCAGTGAGGAAAAGGCCACAGATACGCAGTATTTT.

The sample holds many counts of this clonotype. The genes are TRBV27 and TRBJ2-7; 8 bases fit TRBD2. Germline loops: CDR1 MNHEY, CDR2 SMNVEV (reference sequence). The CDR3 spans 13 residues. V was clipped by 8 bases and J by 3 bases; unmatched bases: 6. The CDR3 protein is CASGPGTSYEQYF. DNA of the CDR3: TGTGCCAGCGGACCCGGGACTAGCTACGAGCAGTACTTC.

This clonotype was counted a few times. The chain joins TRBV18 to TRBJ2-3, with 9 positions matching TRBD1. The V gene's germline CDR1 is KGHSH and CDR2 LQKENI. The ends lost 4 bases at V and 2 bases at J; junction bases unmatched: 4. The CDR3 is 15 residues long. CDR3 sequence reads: CASSLTGGDTDTQYF. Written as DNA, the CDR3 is TGTGCCAGCTCACTGACAGGGGGTGACACAGATACGCAGTATTTT.

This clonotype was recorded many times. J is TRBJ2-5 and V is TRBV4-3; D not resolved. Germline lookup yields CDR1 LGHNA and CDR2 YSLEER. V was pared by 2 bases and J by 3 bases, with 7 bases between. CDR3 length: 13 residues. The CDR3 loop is CASSQNHEETQYF. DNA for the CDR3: TGCGCCAGCAGCCAAAACCACGAAGAGACCCAGTACTTC.

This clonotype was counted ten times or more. CDR3 bases: TGTGCCACCAGTGATCTCCGTGCTGGAAACACCATATATTTT. It is translated as CATSDLRAGNTIYF. The gene calls are TRBV24-1 and TRBJ1-3; D unresolved. This CDR3 has 14 residues. V lost 3 bases and J 2 bases, leaving 7 bases between the germline ends. Looked up from germline, CDR1 is KGHDR and CDR2 is SFDVKD.

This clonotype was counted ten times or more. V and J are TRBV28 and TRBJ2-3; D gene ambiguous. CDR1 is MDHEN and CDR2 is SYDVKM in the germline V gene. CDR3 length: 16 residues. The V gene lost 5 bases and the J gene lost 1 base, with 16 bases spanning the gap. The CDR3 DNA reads TGTGCCAGCAGTCTTACCACCAGAGTGGGCACAGATACGCAGTATTTT. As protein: CASSLTTRVGTDTQYF.